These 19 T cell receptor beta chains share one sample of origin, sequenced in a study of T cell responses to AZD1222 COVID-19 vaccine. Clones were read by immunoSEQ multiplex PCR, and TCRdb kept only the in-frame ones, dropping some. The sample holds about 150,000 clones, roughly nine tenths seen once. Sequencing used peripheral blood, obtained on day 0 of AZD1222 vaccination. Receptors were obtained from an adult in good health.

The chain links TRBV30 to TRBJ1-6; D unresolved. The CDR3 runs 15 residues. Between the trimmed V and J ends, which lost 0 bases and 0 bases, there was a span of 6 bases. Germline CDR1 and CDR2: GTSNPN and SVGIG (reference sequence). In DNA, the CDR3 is TGTGCCTGGAGTGTGGCCGTCTCCTATAATTCACCCCTCCACTTT. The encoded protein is CAWSVAVSYNSPLHF.

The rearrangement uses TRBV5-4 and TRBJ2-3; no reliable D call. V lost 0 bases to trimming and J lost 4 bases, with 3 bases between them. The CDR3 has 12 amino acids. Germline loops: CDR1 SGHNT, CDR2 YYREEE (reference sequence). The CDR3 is CASSLASDTQYF. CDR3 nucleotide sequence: TGTGCCAGCAGCTTGGCCTCAGATACGCAGTATTTT.

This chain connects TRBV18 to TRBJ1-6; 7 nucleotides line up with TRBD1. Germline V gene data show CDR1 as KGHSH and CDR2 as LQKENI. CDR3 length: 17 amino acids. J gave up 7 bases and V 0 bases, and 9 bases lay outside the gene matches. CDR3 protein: CASSPPVSGGRNSPLHF. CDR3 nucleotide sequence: TGTGCCAGCTCACCACCGGTCTCAGGGGGACGGAATTCACCCCTCCACTTT.

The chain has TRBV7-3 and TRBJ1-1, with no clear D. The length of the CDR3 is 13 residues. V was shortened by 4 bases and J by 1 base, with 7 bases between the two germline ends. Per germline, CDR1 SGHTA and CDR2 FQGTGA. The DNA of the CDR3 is TGTGCCAGCAGCTCGGACGGGAACACTGAAGCTTTCTTT. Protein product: CASSSDGNTEAFF.

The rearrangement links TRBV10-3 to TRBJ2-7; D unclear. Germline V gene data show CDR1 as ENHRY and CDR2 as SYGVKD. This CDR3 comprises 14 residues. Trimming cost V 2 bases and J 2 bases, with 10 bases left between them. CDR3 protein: CAISEGNSAYEQYF. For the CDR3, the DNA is TGTGCCATCAGTGAGGGTAACAGTGCCTACGAGCAGTACTTC.

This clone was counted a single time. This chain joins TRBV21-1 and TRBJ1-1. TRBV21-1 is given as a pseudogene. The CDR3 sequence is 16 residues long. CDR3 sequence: CASSKGSRGLFTEAFF. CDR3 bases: TGTGCCAGCAGCAAAGGATCCCGGGGGCTTTTCACTGAAGCTTTCTTT.

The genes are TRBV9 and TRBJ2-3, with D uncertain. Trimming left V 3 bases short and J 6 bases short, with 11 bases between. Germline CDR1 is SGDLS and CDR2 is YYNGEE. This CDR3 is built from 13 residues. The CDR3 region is CASSASIVDTQYF. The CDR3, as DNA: TGTGCCAGCAGCGCAAGTATCGTGGATACGCAGTATTTT.

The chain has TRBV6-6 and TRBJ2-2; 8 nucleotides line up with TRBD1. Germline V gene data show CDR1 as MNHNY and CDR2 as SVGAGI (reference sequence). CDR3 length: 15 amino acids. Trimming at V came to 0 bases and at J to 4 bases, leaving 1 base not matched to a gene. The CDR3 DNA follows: TGTGCCAGCAGTTACTCAGACAGGGGCACCGGGGAGCTGTTTTTT. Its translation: CASSYSDRGTGELFF.

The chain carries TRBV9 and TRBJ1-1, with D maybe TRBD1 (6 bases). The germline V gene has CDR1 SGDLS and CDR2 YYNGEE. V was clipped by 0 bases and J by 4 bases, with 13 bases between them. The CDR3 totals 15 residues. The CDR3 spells CASSVEAGASTEAFF. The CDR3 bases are TGTGCCAGCAGCGTAGAGGCAGGGGCGAGCACTGAAGCTTTCTTT.

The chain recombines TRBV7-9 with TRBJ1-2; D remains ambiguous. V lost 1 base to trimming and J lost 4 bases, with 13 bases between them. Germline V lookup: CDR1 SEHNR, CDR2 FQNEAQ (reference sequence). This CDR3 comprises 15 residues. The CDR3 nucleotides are TGTGCCAGCAGCTTAGATCAGCGGAGAGCCTATGGCTACACCTTC. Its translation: CASSLDQRRAYGYTF.

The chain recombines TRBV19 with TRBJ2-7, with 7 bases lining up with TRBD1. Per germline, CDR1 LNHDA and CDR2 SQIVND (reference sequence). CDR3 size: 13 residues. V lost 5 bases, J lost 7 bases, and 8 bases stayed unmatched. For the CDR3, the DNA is TGTGCCAGTAGTTGGGGACAGTTGGATGAGCAGTACTTC. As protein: CASSWGQLDEQYF.

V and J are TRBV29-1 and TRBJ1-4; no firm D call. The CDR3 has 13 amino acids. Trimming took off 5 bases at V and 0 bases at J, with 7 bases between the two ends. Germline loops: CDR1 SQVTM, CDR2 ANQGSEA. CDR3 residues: CSVLKSTNEKLFF. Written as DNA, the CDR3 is TGCAGCGTTCTTAAGTCAACTAATGAAAAACTGTTTTTT.

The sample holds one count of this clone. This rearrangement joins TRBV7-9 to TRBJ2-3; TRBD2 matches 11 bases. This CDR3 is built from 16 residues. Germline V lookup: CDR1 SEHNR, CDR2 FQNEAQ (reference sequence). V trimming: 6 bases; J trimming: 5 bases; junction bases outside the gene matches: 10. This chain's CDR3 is CASSLGGLAALDTQYF. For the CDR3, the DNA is TGTGCCAGCAGTCTAGGGGGACTAGCGGCCCTAGATACGCAGTATTTT.

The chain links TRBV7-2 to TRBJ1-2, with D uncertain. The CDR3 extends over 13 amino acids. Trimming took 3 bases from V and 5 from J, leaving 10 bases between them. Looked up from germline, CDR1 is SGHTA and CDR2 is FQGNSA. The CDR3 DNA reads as TGTGCCAGCAGCTTGGCACAGAGTTATGGCTACACCTTC. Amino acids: CASSLAQSYGYTF.

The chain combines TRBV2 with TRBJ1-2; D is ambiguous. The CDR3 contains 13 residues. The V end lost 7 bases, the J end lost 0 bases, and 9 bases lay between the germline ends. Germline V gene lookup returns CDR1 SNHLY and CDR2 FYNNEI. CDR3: CASKEEANYGYTF. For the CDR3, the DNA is TGTGCCAGCAAAGAGGAAGCTAACTATGGCTACACCTTC. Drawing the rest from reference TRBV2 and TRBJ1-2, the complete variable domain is EPEVTQTPSHQVTQMGQEVILRCVPISNHLYFYWYRQILGQKVEFLVSFYNNEISEKSEIFDDQFSVERPDGSNFTLKIRSTKLEDSAMYFCASKEEANYGYTFGSGTRLTVV.

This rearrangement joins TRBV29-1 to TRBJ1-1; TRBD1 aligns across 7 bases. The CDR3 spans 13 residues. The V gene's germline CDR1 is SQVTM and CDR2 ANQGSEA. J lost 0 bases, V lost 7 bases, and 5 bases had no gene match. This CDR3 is CSATGQMNTEAFF. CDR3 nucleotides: TGCAGCGCCACGGGACAGATGAACACTGAAGCTTTCTTT.

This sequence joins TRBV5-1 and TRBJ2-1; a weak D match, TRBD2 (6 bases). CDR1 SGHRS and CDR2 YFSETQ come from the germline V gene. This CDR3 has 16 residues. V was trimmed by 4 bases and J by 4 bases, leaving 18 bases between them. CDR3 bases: TGCGCCAGCAGCCTCGGGGGTGTTAGCGCTTACAATGAGCAGTTCTTC. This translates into CASSLGGVSAYNEQFF.

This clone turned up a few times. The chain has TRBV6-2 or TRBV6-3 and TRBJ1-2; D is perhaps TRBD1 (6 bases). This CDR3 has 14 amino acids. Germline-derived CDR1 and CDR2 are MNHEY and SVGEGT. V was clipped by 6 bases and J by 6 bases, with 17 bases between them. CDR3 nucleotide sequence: TGTGCCAGCAGCCGGTACAGGGAGAGGGATGGCTACACCTTC. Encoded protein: CASSRYRERDGYTF.

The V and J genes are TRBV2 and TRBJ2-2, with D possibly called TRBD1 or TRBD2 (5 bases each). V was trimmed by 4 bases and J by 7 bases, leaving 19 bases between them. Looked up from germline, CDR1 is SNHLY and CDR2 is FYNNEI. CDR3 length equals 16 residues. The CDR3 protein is CASSVLSSARGGELFF. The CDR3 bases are TGTGCCAGCAGTGTTCTGAGCAGCGCGAGGGGCGGGGAGCTGTTTTTT.